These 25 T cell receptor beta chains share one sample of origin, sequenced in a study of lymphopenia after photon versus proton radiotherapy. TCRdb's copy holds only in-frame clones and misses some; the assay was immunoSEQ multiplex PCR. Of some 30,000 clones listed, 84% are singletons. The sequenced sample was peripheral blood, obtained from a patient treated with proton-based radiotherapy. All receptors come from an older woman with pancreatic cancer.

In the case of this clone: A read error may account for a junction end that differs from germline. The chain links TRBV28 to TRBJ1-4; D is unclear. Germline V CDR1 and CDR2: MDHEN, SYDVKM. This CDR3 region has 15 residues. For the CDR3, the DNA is TGTGCCAGTAGTAAGGCGGGAGCCACGAATGACAAACTGTTTTTT. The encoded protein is CASSKAGATNDKLFF.

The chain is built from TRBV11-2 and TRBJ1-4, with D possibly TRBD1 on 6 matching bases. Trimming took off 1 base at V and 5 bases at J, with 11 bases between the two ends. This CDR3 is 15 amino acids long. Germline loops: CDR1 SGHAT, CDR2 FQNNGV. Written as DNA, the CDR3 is TGTGCCAGCAGCTTAGCACAGGGTCCCAATGAAAAACTGTTTTTT. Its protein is CASSLAQGPNEKLFF.

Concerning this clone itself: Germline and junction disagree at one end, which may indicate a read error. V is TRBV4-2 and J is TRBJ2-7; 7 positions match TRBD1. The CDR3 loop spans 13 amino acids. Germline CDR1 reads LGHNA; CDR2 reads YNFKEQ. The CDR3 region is CTSSPDRTYEQYF. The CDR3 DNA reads TGTACCAGCAGTCCGGACAGGACCTACGAGCAGTACTTC.

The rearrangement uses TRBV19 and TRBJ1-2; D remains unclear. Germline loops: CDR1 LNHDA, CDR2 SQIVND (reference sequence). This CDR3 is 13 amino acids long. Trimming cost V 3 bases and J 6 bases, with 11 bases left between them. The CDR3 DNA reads TGTGCCAGTAGTATGCCCGGATTCAATGGCTACACCTTC. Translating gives CASSMPGFNGYTF.

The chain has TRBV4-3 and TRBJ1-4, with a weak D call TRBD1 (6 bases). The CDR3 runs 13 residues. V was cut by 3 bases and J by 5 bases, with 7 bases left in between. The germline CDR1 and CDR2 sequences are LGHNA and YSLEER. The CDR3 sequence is CASSQRGNEKLFF. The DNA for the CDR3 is TGCGCCAGCAGCCAGAGGGGGAATGAAAAACTGTTTTTT.

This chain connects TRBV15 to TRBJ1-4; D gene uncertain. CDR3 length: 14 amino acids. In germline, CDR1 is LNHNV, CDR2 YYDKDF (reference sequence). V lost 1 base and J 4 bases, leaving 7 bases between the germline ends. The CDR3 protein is CATSRVKINEKLFF. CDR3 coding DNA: TGTGCCACCAGCAGAGTCAAGATTAATGAAAAACTGTTTTTT.

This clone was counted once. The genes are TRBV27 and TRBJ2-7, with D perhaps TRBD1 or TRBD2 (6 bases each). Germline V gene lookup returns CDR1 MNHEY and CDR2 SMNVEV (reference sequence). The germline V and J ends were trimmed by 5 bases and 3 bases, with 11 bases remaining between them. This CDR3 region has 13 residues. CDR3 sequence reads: CASSPGAGYEQYF. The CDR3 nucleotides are TGTGCCAGCAGTCCGGGGGCGGGCTACGAGCAGTACTTC.

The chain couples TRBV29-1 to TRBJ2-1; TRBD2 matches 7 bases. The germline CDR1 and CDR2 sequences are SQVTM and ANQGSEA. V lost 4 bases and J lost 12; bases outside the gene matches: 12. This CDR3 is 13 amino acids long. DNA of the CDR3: TGCAGCGTTGGGCTAGCGGCTGACCGGGGGCAGTTCTTC. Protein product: CSVGLAADRGQFF.

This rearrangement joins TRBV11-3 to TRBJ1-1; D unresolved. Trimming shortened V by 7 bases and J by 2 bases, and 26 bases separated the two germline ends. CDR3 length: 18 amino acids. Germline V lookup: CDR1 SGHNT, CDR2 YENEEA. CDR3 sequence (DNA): TGTGCCAGCAAACCCTTCAGGAGGGCTTTTCACCCTAACACTGAAGCTTTCTTT. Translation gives CASKPFRRAFHPNTEAFF.

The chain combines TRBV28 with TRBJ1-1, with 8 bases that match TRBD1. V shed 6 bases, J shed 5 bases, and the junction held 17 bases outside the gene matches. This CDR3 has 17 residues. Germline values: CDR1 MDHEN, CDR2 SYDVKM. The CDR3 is CASSLLRPTGGKTEAFF. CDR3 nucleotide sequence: TGTGCCAGCAGCCTTCTAAGACCTACAGGGGGGAAGACTGAAGCTTTCTTT. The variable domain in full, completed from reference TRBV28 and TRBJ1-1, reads DVKVTQSSRYLVKRTGEKVFLECVQDMDHENMFWYRQDPGLGLRLIYFSYDVKMKEKGDIPEGYSVSREKKERFSLILESASTNQTSMYLCASSLLRPTGGKTEAFFGQGTRLTVV.

CDR3 DNA sequence: TGCAGTGCTCAGTTCGGGACCCAGTACTTC. Protein sequence: CSAQFGTQYF. The chain links TRBV20-1 to TRBJ2-5; D remains ambiguous. CDR3 length equals 10 residues. CDR1 is DFQATT and CDR2 is SNEGSKA in the germline V gene (reference sequence). V lost 5 bases, J lost 7 bases, and 8 bases lay in between.

As DNA, the CDR3 is TGTGCCAGTAGTATTGCGACAGGGGCAGGAAACACCATATATTTT. This encodes CASSIATGAGNTIYF. The V gene is TRBV19, the J gene TRBJ1-3; 8 bases match TRBD1. V was pared by 3 bases and J by 4 bases, with 5 bases of the junction left unmatched. The CDR3 contains 15 residues. Germline V gene sequence: CDR1 LNHDA, CDR2 SQIVND (reference sequence).

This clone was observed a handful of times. CDR3 bases: TGTGCCAGCAGTTTAGCGGGAGGCGAGTCCTACGAGCAGTACTTC. Its protein is CASSLAGGESYEQYF. The chain uses TRBV28 and TRBJ2-7; 8 bases align to TRBD2. Germline-derived CDR1 and CDR2 are MDHEN and SYDVKM. This CDR3 is 15 amino acids long. V lost 2 bases to trimming and J lost 1 base; unmatched junction nucleotides: 4.

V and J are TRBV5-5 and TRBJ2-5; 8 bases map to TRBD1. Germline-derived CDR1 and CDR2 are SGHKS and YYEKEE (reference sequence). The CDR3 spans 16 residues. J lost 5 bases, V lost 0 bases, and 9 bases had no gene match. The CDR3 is CASSLVASGGAETQYF. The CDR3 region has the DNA TGTGCCAGCAGCTTGGTGGCGTCAGGGGGCGCGGAGACCCAGTACTTC.

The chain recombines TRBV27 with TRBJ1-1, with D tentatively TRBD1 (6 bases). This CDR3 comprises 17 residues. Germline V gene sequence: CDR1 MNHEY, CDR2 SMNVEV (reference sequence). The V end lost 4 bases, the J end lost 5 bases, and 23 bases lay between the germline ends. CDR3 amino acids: CASSSHQYRVSGTEAFF. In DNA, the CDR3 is TGTGCCAGCAGTTCGCATCAATACAGGGTGTCGGGGACTGAAGCTTTCTTT.

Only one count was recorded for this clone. This CDR3 is CASSVTSGRDTQYF. The CDR3 nucleotides are TGTGCCAGCAGTGTAACTAGCGGGAGGGATACGCAGTATTTT. The chain couples TRBV2 to TRBJ2-3; 12 bases match TRBD2. CDR3 length: 14 residues. Germline values: CDR1 SNHLY, CDR2 FYNNEI. Trimming removed 4 bases from V and 6 bases from J; junction bases left unmatched: 2.

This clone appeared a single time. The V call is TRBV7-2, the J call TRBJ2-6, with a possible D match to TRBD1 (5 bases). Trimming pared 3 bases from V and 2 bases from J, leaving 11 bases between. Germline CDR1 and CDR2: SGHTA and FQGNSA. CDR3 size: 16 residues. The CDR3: CASSFPRAAGANVLTF. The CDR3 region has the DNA TGTGCCAGCAGCTTCCCCAGGGCGGCTGGGGCCAACGTCCTGACTTTC.

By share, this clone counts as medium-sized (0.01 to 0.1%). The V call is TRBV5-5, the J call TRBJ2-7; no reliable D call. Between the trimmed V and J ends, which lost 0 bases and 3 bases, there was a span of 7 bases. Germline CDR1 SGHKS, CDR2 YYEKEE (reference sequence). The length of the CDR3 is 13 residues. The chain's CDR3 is CASSLGQSYEQYF. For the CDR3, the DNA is TGTGCCAGCAGCTTGGGGCAGAGCTACGAGCAGTACTTC.

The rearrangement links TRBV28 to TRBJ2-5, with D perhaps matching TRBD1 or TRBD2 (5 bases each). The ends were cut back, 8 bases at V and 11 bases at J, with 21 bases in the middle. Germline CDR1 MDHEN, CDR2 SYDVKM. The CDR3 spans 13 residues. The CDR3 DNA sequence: TGTGCCAGCTATGGGACCTTGCTGAGGGAGCAGTACTTC. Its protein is CASYGTLLREQYF.

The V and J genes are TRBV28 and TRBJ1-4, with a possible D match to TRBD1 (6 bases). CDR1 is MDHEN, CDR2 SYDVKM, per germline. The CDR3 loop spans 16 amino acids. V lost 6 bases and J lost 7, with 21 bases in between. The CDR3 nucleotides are TGTGCCAGCAGCCTTTCATCCGGGGACATCGGTGAAAAACTGTTTTTT. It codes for CASSLSSGDIGEKLFF.

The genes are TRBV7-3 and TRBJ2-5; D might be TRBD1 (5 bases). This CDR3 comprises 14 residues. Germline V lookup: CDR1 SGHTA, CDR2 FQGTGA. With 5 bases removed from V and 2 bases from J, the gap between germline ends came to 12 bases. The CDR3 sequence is CASSPLGQQETQYF. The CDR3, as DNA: TGTGCCAGCAGCCCGTTGGGGCAGCAAGAGACCCAGTACTTC.

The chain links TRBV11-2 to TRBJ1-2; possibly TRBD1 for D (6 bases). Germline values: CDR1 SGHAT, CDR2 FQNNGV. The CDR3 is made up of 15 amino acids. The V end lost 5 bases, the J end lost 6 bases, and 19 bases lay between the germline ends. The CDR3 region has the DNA TGTGCCAGCAGCCCCATAGGTCGGGGGGCGGATGGCTACACCTTC. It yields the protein CASSPIGRGADGYTF.

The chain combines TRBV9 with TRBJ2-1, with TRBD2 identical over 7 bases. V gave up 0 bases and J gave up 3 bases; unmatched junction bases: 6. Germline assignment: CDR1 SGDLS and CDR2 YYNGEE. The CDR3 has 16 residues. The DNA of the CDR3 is TGTGCCAGCAGCGTAGCGGCTAGCGGAATCTACAATGAGCAGTTCTTC. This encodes CASSVAASGIYNEQFF.

The CDR3 DNA reads TGTGCCAGCAGTGAACTAGCGGGAGCCAAAAACATTCAGTACTTC. It encodes CASSELAGAKNIQYF. The rearrangement uses TRBV25-1 and TRBJ2-4; 8 bases fit TRBD2. V shed 2 bases, J shed 0 bases, and the junction held 0 bases outside the gene matches. CDR3 length: 15 amino acids. Germline V gene sequence: CDR1 MGHDK, CDR2 SYGVNS.

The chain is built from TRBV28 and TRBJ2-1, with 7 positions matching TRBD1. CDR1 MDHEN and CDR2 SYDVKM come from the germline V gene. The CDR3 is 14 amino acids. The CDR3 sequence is CTCEGAGGSNEQFF. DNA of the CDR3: TGTACCTGCGAGGGAGCAGGGGGATCCAATGAGCAGTTCTTC.